The 3 T cell receptor beta chains below all came from one sample that was sequenced in a study of T cell responses to AZD1222 COVID-19 vaccine. TCRdb's table, derived via immunoSEQ multiplex PCR, lists solely in-frame clones and lacks some. The table has approximately 170,000 clones, approximately 90% seen once. Sample: peripheral blood, taken on day 0 of AZD1222 vaccination. The receptors come from an adult in good health.

V is TRBV4-1 and J is TRBJ2-2; 9 positions match TRBD1. This CDR3 is built from 17 residues. Per germline, CDR1 MGHRA and CDR2 YSYEKL. V shed 0 bases and J 6 bases; nucleotides not matched to a gene: 8. CDR3 residues: CASSQDRRTGVPGELFF. In DNA form, the CDR3 reads TGCGCCAGCAGCCAAGATCGAAGGACAGGGGTCCCCGGGGAGCTGTTTTTT.

This chain links TRBV4-1 with TRBJ2-7, with 7 bases identical to TRBD1. The V segment lost 0 bases and the J segment 0 bases; nucleotides outside the gene matches: 8. This CDR3 has 17 amino acids. Germline loops: CDR1 MGHRA, CDR2 YSYEKL. CDR3 residues: CASSQDFGGQSSYEQYF. The DNA for the CDR3 is TGCGCCAGCAGCCAAGATTTTGGGGGACAGAGCTCCTACGAGCAGTACTTC.

This clone has just one count. This chain links TRBV3-1 (or the pseudogene TRBV3-2) with TRBJ2-7; 10 bases line up with TRBD1. The CDR3 covers 15 residues. From germline, CDR1 is LGHDT and CDR2 YNNKEL (reference sequence). Trimming at V came to 3 bases and at J to 1 base, leaving 3 bases not matched to a gene. The CDR3 loop reads CASSHSGQGSYEQYV. The CDR3 DNA sequence: TGTGCCAGCAGCCATTCGGGACAGGGGTCCTACGAGCAGTACGTC.